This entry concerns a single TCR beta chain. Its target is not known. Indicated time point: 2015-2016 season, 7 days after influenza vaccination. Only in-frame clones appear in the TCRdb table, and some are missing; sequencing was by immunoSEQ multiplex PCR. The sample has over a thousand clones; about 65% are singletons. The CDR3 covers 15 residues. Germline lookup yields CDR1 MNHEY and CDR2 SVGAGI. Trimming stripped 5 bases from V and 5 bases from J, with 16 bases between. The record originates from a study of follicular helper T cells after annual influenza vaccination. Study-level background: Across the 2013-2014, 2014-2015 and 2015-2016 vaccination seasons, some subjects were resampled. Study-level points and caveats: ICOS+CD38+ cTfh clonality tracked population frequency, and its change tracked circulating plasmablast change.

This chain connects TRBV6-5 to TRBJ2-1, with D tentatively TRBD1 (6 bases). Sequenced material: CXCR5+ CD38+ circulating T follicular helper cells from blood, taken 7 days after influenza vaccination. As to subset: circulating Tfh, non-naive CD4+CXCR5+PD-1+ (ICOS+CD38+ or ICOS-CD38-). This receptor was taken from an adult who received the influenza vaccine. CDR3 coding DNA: TGTGCCAGCAGTGCTATGATAGGGGGACACAATGAGCAGTTCTTC. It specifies CASSAMIGGHNEQFF.